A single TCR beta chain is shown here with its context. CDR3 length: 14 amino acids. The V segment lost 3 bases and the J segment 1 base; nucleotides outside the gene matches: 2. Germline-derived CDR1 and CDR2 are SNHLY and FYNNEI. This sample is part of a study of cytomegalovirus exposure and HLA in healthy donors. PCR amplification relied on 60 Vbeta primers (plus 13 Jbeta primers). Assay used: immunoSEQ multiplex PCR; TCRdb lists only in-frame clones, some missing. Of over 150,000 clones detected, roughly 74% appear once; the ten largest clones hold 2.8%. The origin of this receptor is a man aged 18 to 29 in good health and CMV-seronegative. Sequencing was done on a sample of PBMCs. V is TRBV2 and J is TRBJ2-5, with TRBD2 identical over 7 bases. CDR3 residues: CASSDRTSQETQYF. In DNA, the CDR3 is TGTGCCAGCAGTGATAGGACTAGCCAAGAGACCCAGTACTTC. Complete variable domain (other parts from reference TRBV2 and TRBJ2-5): EPEVTQTPSHQVTQMGQEVILRCVPISNHLYFYWYRQILGQKVEFLVSFYNNEISEKSEIFDDQFSVERPDGSNFTLKIRSTKLEDSAMYFCASSDRTSQETQYFGPGTRLLVL.